This T cell receptor (beta chain) appears in the sequencing data of a study of blood T cell repertoires in COVID-19. Study-level information: Sites across the United States, Italy and Spain contributed samples from acute and convalescent COVID-19. T cells, B-cell-depleted T cells, or PBMCs provided the cDNA or gDNA that served as material.

This CDR3 region has 16 residues. V was clipped by 3 bases and J by 5 bases; unmatched bases: 9. CDR1 is WSHSY and CDR2 is SAAADI in the germline V gene. Assay used: immunoSEQ multiplex PCR; TCRdb lists only in-frame clones, some missing. The table has fewer than 250,000 clones, about four fifths seen once. The rearrangement links TRBV10-2 to TRBJ1-5; TRBD1 matches at 8 bases. This clonotype was obtained from a woman in her seventies with acute or convalescent COVID-19. Input material: peripheral blood. CDR3 residues: CASSDIGRGRDQPQHF. The CDR3 DNA follows: TGCGCCAGCAGTGACATCGGCAGGGGGCGCGATCAGCCCCAGCATTTT.